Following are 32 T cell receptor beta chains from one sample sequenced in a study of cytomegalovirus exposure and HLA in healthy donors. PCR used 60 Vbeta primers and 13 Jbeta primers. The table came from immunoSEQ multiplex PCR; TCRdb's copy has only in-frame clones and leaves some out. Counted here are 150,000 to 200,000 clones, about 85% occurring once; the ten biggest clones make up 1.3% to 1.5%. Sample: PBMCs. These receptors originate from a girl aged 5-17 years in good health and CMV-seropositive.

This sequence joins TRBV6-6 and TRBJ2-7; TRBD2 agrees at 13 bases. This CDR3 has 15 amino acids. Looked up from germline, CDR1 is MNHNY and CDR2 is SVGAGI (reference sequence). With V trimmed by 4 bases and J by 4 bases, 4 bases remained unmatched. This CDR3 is CASSSLGLAGYEQYF. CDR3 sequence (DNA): TGTGCCAGCAGTTCCTTGGGACTAGCGGGATACGAGCAGTACTTC.

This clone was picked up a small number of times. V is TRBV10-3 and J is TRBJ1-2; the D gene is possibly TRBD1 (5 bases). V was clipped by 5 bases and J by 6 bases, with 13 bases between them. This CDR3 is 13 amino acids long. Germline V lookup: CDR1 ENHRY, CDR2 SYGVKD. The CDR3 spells CAISPKGRDGYTF. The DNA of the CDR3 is TGTGCCATCAGTCCTAAGGGGAGGGATGGCTACACCTTC.

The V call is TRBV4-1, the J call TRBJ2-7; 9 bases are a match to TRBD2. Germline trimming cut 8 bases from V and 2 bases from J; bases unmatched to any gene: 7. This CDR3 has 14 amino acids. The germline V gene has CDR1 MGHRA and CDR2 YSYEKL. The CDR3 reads CASGIAGEPYEQYF. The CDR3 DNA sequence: TGCGCCAGCGGAATAGCGGGAGAGCCCTACGAGCAGTACTTC.

The CDR3 nucleotides read TGCAGCGTTTCCCCGGGACAGGGGGCTGGAAACACCATATATTTT. Its translation: CSVSPGQGAGNTIYF. This chain links TRBV29-1 with TRBJ1-3; 11 nucleotides line up with TRBD1. The CDR3 loop spans 15 amino acids. CDR1 is SQVTM, CDR2 ANQGSEA, per germline. The trim removed 5 bases at V and 2 bases at J, leaving 5 bases unmatched.

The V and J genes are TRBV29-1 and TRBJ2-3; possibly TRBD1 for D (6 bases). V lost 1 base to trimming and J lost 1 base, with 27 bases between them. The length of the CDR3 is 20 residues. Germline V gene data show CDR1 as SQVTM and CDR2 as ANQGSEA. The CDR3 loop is CSVEGLVGTSRGAGTDTQYF. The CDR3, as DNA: TGCAGCGTTGAAGGACTGGTCGGTACAAGCAGGGGCGCGGGCACAGATACGCAGTATTTT.

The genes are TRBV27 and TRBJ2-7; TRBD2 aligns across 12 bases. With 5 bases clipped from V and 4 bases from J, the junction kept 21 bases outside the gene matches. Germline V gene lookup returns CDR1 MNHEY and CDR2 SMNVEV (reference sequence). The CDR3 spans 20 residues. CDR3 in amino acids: CASSLRRQGVRTSGNYEQYF. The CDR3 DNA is TGTGCCAGCAGTCTTCGACGACAGGGGGTGAGGACTAGCGGGAATTACGAGCAGTACTTC.

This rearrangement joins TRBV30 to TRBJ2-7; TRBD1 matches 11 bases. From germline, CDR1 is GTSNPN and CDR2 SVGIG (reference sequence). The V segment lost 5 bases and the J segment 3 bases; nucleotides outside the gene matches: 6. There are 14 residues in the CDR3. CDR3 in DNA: TGTGCCTGGGACCCGGGACAGGGGGTCTACGAGCAGTACTTC. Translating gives CAWDPGQGVYEQYF. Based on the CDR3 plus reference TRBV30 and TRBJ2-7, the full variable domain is SQTIHQWPATLVQPVGSPLSLECTVEGTSNPNLYWYRQAAGRGLQLLFYSVGIGQISSEVPQNLSASRPQDRQFILSSKKLLLSDSGFYLCAWDPGQGVYEQYFGPGTRLTVT.

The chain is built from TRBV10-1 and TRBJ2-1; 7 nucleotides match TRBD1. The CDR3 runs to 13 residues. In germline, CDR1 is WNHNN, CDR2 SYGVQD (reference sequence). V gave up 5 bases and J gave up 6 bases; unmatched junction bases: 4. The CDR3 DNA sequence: TGCGCCAGCAGTCCTGACAGGGTCAATGAGCAGTTCTTC. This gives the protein CASSPDRVNEQFF.

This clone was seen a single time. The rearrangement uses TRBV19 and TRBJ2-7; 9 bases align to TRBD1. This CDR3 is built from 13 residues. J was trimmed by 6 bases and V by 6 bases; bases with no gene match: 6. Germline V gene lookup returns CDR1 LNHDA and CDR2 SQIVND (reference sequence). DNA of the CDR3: TGTGCCAGTAGCACAGGGGGCAGGTCCGAGCAGTACTTC. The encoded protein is CASSTGGRSEQYF.

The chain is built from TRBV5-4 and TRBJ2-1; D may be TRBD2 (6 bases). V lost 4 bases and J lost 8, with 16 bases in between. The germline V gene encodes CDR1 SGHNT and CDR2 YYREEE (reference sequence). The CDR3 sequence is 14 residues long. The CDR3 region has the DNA TGTGCCAGCAGCGATAGCGGTACCGTCGATGAGCAGTTCTTC. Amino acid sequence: CASSDSGTVDEQFF.

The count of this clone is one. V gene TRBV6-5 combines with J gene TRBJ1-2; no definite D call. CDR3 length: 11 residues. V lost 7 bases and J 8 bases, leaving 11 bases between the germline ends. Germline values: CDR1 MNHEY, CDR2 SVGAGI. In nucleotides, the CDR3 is TGTGCCAGCAAGGGAGTGAGGGGCTACACCTTC. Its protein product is CASKGVRGYTF.

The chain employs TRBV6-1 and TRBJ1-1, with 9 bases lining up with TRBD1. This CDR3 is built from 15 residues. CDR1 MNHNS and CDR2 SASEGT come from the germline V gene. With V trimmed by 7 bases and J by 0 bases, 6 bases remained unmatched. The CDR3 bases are TGTGCCAGCATTAAGACAGGGGGGATGAACACTGAAGCTTTCTTT. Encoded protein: CASIKTGGMNTEAFF.

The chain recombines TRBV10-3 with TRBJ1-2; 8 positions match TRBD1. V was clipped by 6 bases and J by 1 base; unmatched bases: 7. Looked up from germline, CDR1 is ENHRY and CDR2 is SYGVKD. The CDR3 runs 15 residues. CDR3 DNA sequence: TGTGCCATCAGGGAAAAGGGACAGGTTAACTATGGCTACACCTTC. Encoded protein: CAIREKGQVNYGYTF.

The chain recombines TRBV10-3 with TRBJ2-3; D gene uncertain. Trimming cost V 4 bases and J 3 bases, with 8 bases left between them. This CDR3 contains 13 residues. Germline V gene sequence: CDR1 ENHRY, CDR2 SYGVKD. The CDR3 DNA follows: TGTGCCATCAGTGGTACATTAACAGATACGCAGTATTTT. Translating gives CAISGTLTDTQYF.

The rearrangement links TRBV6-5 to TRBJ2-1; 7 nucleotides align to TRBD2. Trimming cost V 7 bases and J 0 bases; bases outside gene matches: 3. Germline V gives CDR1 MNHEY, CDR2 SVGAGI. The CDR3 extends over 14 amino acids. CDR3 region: CASIGGSSYNEQFF. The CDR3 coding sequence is TGTGCCAGCATAGGCGGGAGCTCCTACAATGAGCAGTTCTTC.

The CDR3 loop reads CASRLAGEVNTGELFF. DNA for the CDR3: TGTGCCAGCAGACTAGCGGGAGAGGTAAACACCGGGGAGCTGTTTTTT. V is TRBV7-9 and J is TRBJ2-2; 11 nucleotides align to TRBD2. CDR1 SEHNR and CDR2 FQNEAQ come from the germline V gene (reference sequence). J was trimmed by 2 bases and V by 6 bases; bases with no gene match: 5. This CDR3 spans 16 amino acids. The whole variable domain, remainder taken from reference TRBV7-9 and TRBJ2-2, is DTGVSQNPRHKITKRGQNVTFRCDPISEHNRLYWYRQTLGQGPEFLTYFQNEAQLEKSRLLSDRFSAERPKGSFSTLEIQRTEQGDSAMYLCASRLAGEVNTGELFFGEGSRLTVL.

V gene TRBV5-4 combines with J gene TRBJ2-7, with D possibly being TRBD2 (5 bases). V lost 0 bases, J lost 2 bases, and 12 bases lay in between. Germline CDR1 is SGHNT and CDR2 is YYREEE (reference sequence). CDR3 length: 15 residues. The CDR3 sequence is CASSLDGSATYEQYF. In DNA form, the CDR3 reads TGTGCCAGCAGCTTGGACGGTAGCGCAACCTACGAGCAGTACTTC.

The CDR3 spells CASTPGGRDTQYF. The CDR3 DNA is TGTGCCAGCACCCCAGGAGGGCGCGATACGCAGTATTTT. The genes are TRBV6-1 and TRBJ2-3; D is perhaps TRBD2 (6 bases). Germline V gives CDR1 MNHNS, CDR2 SASEGT. V was trimmed by 7 bases and J by 6 bases, leaving 14 bases between them. The CDR3 totals 13 residues.

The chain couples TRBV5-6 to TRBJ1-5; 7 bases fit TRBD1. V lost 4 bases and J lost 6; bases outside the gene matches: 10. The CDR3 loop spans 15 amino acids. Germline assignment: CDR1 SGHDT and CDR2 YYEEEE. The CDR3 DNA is TGTGCCAGCAGCCCTACAGGGGCCGGGAGTCAGCCCCAGCATTTT. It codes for CASSPTGAGSQPQHF.

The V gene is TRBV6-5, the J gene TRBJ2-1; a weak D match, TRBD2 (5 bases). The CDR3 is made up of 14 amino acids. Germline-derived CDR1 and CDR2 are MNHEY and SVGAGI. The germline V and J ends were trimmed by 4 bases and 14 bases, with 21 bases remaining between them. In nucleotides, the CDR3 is TGTGCCAGCAGTTCGGTACCCGGAAACTTGGAGGAGTTCTTC. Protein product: CASSSVPGNLEEFF.

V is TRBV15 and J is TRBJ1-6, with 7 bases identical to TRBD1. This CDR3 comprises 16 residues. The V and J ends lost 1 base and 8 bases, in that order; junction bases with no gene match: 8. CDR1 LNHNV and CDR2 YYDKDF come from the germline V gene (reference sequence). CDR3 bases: TGTGCCACCAGCAGAGGGGTGACAGGGTCGGATTCACCCCTCCACTTT. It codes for CATSRGVTGSDSPLHF. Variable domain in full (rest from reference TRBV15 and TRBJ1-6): DAMVIQNPRYQVTQFGKPVTLSCSQTLNHNVMYWYQQKSSQAPKLLFHYYDKDFNNEADTPDNFQSRRPNTSFCFLDIRSPGLGDTAMYLCATSRGVTGSDSPLHFGNGTRLTVT.

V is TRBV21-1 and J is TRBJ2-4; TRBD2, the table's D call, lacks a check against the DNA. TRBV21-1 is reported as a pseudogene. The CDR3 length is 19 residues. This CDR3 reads CASSKGSLKGLAPKNIQYF. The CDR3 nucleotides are TGTGCCAGCAGCAAAGGGTCCCTGAAGGGACTGGCTCCCAAAAACATTCAGTACTTC.

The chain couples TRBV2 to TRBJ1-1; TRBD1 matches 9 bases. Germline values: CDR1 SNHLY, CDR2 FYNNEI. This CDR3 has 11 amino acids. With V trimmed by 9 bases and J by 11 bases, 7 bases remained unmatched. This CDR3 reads CASHRGRSAFF. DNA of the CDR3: TGTGCCAGTCACAGGGGGCGAAGTGCTTTCTTT. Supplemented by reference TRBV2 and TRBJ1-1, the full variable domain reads EPEVTQTPSHQVTQMGQEVILRCVPISNHLYFYWYRQILGQKVEFLVSFYNNEISEKSEIFDDQFSVERPDGSNFTLKIRSTKLEDSAMYFCASHRGRSAFFGQGTRLTVV.

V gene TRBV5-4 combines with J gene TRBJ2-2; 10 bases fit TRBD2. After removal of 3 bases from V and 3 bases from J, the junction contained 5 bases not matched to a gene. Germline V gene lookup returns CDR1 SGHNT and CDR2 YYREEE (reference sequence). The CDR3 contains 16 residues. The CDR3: CASSSWTSGYTGELFF. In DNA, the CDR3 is TGTGCCAGCAGCTCATGGACTAGCGGCTACACCGGGGAGCTGTTTTTT.

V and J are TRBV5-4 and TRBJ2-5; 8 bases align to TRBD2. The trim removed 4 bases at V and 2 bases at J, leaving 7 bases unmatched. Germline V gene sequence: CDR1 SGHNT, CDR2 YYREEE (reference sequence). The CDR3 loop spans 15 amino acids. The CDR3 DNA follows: TGTGCCAGCAGCGAACTTACTAGCGGACAAGAGACCCAGTACTTC. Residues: CASSELTSGQETQYF.

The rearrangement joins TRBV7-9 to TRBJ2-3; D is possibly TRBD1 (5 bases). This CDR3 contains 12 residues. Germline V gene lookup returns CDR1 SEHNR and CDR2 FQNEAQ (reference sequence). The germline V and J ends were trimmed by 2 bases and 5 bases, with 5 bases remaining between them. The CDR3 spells CASSLTGDTQYF. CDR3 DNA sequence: TGTGCCAGCAGCTTAACAGGAGATACGCAGTATTTT.

The chain's CDR3 is CASSLVAAANTGELFF. The CDR3 DNA sequence: TGCGCCAGCAGCTTGGTGGCGGCCGCGAACACCGGGGAGCTGTTTTTT. This rearrangement joins TRBV5-1 to TRBJ2-2; unclear D gene. The CDR3 has 16 amino acids. The germline V gene has CDR1 SGHRS and CDR2 YFSETQ. V was cut by 0 bases and J by 0 bases, with 9 bases left in between.

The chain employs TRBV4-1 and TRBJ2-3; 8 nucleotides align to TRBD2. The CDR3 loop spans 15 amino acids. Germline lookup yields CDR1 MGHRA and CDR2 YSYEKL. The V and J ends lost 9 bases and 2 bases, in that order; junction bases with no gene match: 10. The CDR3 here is CASSLAGPITDTQYF. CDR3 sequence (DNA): TGCGCCAGTTCGTTAGCGGGACCTATCACAGATACGCAGTATTTT.

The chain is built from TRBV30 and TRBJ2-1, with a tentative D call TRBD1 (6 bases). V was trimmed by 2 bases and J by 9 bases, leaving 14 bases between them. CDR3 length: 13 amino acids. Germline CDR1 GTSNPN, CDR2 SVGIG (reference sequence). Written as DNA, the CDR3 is TGTGCCTGGAGTCTCCACAGGGCATTTGAGCAGTTCTTC. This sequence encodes CAWSLHRAFEQFF.

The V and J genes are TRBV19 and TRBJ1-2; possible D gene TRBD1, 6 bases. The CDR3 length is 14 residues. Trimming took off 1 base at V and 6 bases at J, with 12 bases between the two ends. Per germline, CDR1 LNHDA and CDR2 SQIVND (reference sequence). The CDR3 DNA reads TGTGCCAGTAGTATAGTTCGCAGGGGACATGGCTACACCTTC. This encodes CASSIVRRGHGYTF.

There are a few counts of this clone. DNA of the CDR3: TGTGCCAGCAGCCAAGAGGGCGGGAGTATAAACGAGCAGTACTTC. This gives the protein CASSQEGGSINEQYF. V gene TRBV4-2 combines with J gene TRBJ2-7; 7 bases are a match to TRBD2. With 0 bases clipped from V and 5 bases from J, the junction kept 7 bases outside the gene matches. The CDR3 has 15 amino acids. The V gene's germline CDR1 is LGHNA and CDR2 YNFKEQ.

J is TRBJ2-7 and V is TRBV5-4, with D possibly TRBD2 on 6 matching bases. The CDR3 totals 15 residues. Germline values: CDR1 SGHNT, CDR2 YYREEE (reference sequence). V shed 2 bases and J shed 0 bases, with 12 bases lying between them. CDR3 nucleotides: TGTGCCAGCAGCTTACCGACTAGGAGCTCCTACGAGCAGTACTTC. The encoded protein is CASSLPTRSSYEQYF.